Only a few counts were recorded for the clone carrying this T cell receptor beta chain. The PCR used 60 Vbeta and 13 Jbeta primers. Libraries were prepared by immunoSEQ multiplex PCR; TCRdb keeps only in-frame clonotypes and omits some of them. This table holds under 200,000 clones, about 80% found once. The sample comes from a study of cytomegalovirus exposure and HLA in healthy donors. The clonotype was recovered from a woman between 35 and 50 years old in good health and CMV-seronegative. Input material: PBMCs.

The CDR3 loop reads CASSPGGGNEQFF. In DNA form, the CDR3 reads TGTGCCAGCTCACCAGGGGGAGGGAATGAGCAGTTCTTC. The genes are TRBV18 and TRBJ2-1, with TRBD2 matching 7 bases. J gave up 7 bases and V 2 bases, and 2 bases lay outside the gene matches. Germline V CDR1 and CDR2: KGHSH, LQKENI. The CDR3 spans 13 residues.